The sequence of this T cell receptor beta chain was determined in a study of tissue T cells after allogeneic stem cell transplantation. Study results and limitations: Few T cell clones were shared across patients, but motif clusters showed tissue-specific shared signatures.

In germline, CDR1 is KGHTA, CDR2 FQNQQP. The CDR3 is made up of 15 amino acids. Assay: immunoSEQ multiplex PCR; the TCRdb copy retains only in-frame clones and omits some. The sample has roughly 3,000 clones, around 48% seen once. In regard to this clone: Its antigen is still unknown. Gene names follow the mouse nomenclature. Read sequence stops 1 residue before the CDR3 end, and the germline J gene provides the missing end.

Specified time point: mouse harvest day 7 after allogeneic transplant. Mouse grafts combined 10^7 T-cell-depleted bone marrow cells with 10^6 splenic CD5+ T cells. The sequence was collected from a female BALB/c mouse given C57BL/6 T cells with graft-versus-host disease after an allogeneic hematopoietic cell transplant. The V and J genes are TRBV23 and TRBJ2-4; the D call of TRBD2 is as the table states it, not checked on the DNA. Sequencing was done on a sample of spleen. The sequenced CDR3 bases are TGCTCCAGCAGTCAATGGACTGGGGGTCAAAACACCTTGTAC. Protein: CSSSQWTGGQNTLY. The whole CDR3 protein is CSSSQWTGGQNTLYF. Combining the CDR3 with reference TRBV23 and TRBJ2-4 gives the whole variable domain DAAVTQKPRYLIKMKGQEAEMKCIPEKGHTAVFWYQQKQSKELKFLIYFQNQQPLDQIDMVKERFSAVCPSSSLCSLGIRTCEAEDSALYLCSSSQWTGGQNTLYFGAGTRLSVL.